The clone carrying this T cell receptor (beta chain) came up once. This record belongs to a study of blood T cell repertoires in COVID-19. For the study at large: COVID-19 samples, acute and convalescent, were from the United States, Italy and Spain. PBMCs, B-cell-depleted T cells, or T cells were the source of the cDNA or gDNA that made up the material.

Original analysis: Reference gene primer amplification in the assay estimated nucleated cell counts. Data came from immunoSEQ multiplex PCR; TCRdb stores just in-frame clones and leaves some out. From that table come the V and J calls and clone size; the DNA was used to work out D and trimming. The table records 30,000 to 35,000 clones, around four fifths of them present only once. Germline CDR1 is SGHAT and CDR2 is FQNNGV. V was cut by 2 bases and J by 1 base, with 11 bases left in between. The length of the CDR3 is 15 residues. The sample comprised peripheral blood. The TCR comes from a woman in her fifties or sixties with acute or convalescent COVID-19. J is TRBJ1-1 and V is TRBV11-2; D is perhaps TRBD1 (5 bases). The CDR3 here is CASSLSDIKNTEAFF. The CDR3 DNA sequence: TGTGCCAGCAGCTTATCGGACATTAAGAACACTGAAGCTTTCTTT.